This T cell receptor (beta chain) was profiled in a study of blood T cell repertoires in COVID-19. Study context: Samples taken during acute and convalescent COVID-19 were collected in the United States, Italy and Spain. The analysed material was cDNA or gDNA that came from T cells, B-cell-depleted T cells, or PBMCs.

With respect to this clone: Other DNA sequences from this sample encode an identical CDR3 as well.

In the original workflow: Reference gene primer amplification in the assay estimated nucleated cell counts. Only in-frame clones appear in the TCRdb table, and some are missing; sequencing was by immunoSEQ multiplex PCR. D and trimming come from the DNA, and the V and J calls and clone size come from that table. The sample includes 65,000 to 70,000 clones, 75% to 85% of them seen just once. V lost 5 bases and J lost 2; bases outside the gene matches: 6. The germline V gene encodes CDR1 SEHNR and CDR2 FQNEAQ (reference sequence). The CDR3 runs to 15 residues. Sample: peripheral blood. The V call is TRBV7-9, the J call TRBJ2-1; 7 bases line up with TRBD1. This sequence originates from a human donor in a cohort sampled during active COVID-19. The CDR3 loop reads CASSPRDSPYNEQFF. CDR3 nucleotides: TGTGCCAGCAGCCCCCGGGACAGCCCCTACAATGAGCAGTTCTTC.